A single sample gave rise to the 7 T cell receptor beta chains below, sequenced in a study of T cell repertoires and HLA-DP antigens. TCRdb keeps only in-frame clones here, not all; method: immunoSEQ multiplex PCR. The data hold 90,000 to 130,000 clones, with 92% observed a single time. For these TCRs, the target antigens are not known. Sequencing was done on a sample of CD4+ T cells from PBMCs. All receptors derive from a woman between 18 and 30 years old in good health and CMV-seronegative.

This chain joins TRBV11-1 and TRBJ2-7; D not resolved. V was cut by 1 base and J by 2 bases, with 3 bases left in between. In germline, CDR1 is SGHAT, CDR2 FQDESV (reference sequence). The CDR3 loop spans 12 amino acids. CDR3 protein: CASSLGTYEQYF. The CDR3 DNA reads TGTGCCAGCAGCTTAGGAACCTACGAGCAGTACTTC.

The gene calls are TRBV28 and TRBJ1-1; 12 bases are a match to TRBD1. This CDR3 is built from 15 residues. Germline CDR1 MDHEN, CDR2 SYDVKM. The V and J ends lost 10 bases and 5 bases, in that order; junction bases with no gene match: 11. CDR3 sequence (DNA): TGTGCCACCGGGGGGACAGGGGGCCGGAGGACTGAAGCTTTCTTT. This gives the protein CATGGTGGRRTEAFF.

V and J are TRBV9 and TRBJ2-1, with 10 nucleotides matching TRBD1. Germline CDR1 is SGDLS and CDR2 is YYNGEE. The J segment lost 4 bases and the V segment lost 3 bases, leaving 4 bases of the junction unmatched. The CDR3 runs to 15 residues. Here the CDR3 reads CASSGGGQGYNEQFF. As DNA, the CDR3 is TGTGCCAGCAGCGGAGGGGGACAGGGGTACAATGAGCAGTTCTTC. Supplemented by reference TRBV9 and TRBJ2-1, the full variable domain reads DSGVTQTPKHLITATGQRVTLRCSPRSGDLSVYWYQQSLDQGLQFLIQYYNGEERAKGNILERFSAQQFPDLHSELNLSSLELGDSALYFCASSGGGQGYNEQFFGPGTRLTVL.

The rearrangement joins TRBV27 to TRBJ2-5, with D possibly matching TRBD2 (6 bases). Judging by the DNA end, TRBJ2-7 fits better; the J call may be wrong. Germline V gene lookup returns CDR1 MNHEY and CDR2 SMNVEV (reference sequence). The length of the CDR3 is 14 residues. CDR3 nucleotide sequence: TGTGCCAGCACCTCGGGGCTGGGGGGCTACGAGCAGTACTTC. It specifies CASTSGLGGYEQYF.

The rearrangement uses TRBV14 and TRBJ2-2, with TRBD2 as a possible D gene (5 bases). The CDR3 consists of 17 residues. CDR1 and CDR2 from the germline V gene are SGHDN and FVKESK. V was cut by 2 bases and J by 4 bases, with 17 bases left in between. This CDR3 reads CASSQQRPGTGTGELFF. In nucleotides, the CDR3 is TGTGCCAGCAGCCAACAACGACCGGGAACGGGCACCGGGGAGCTGTTTTTT.

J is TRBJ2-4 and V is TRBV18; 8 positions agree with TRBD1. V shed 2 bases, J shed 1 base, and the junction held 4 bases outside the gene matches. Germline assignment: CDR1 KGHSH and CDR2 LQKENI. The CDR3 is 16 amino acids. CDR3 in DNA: TGTGCCAGCTCACCAGACAGGGGTTGGGCCAAAAACATTCAGTACTTC. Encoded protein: CASSPDRGWAKNIQYF.

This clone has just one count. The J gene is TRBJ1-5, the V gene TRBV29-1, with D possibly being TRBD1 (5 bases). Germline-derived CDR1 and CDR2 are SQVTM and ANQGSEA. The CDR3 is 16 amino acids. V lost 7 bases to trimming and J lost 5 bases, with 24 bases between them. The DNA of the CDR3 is TGCAGCGAGCATGGGGGTATTGGACGTGGTGATCAGCCCCAGCATTTT. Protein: CSEHGGIGRGDQPQHF.